The following is a TCR beta chain sequence with its context. Its antigen is not identified. TCRdb's copy holds only in-frame clones and misses some; the assay was immunoSEQ multiplex PCR. The sample shows about 260,000 clones, 90% of them seen only once. The data are from a study of cytomegalovirus exposure and HLA in healthy donors. Regarding the study as a whole: In the 120 or so validation repertoires, about 94% of cluster scores exceeded 0, per a later analysis. As confirmed in vitro, a few CMV-associated chains were specific for CMV antigens. Many donors shared some public TCRs, even though most TCR sequences were rare.

The donors were part of the validation cohort, which consisted of some 120 subjects and was separate from the first cohort of 666 subjects. Germline V CDR1 and CDR2: MGHRA, YSYEKL. The trim removed 0 bases at V and 4 bases at J, leaving 13 bases unmatched. The CDR3 consists of 18 residues. The sequence was collected from a woman in her twenties or thirties in good health and CMV-seronegative. The sequenced sample consisted of PBMCs. This rearrangement joins TRBV4-1 to TRBJ2-7, with 9 bases matching TRBD1. The CDR3 reads CASSQERQGTGIRYEQYF. CDR3 bases: TGCGCCAGCAGCCAAGAACGTCAGGGGACAGGGATAAGGTACGAGCAGTACTTC.